A single sample is the source of the 7 T cell receptor beta chains below, sequenced in a study of T-cell reconstitution after alpha-beta-depleted transplantation in children. This sample's TCRbeta library carried unique molecular identifier barcodes. TCRdb independently ran MiXCR on the PCR reads; one entry per CDR3 protein. Of 90,000 to 130,000 distinct CDR3 sequences in the sample, approximately 10% were seen once. This specimen consisted of PBMCs, obtained before TCRalphabeta/CD19-depleted stem cell transplant. The source of these receptors is a boy aged 2 to 10 with acute lymphoblastic leukemia, due to receive a stem cell transplant.

This clonotype was counted a few times. The gene calls are TRBV12-3 or TRBV12-4 and TRBJ1-6, with 10 bases that match TRBD1. V gave up 6 bases and J gave up 7 bases; unmatched junction bases: 9. The CDR3 totals 16 residues. As DNA, the CDR3 is TGTGCCAGCAGAAAAGACAGGGGGCTTGGAAATTCACCCCTCCACTTT. Translated, it gives CASRKDRGLGNSPLHF.

This clonotype appeared a few times. The V and J genes are TRBV7-9 and TRBJ1-2; possibly TRBD1 for D (5 bases). The V end was cut by 1 base, the J end by 0 bases, with 9 bases between. From germline, CDR1 is SEHNR and CDR2 FQNEAQ (reference sequence). The CDR3 contains 15 residues. CDR3 nucleotides: TGTGCCAGCAGCTTAGGCGCAGGGACTAACTATGGCTACACCTTC. This sequence encodes CASSLGAGTNYGYTF.

This clonotype was picked up a small number of times. This rearrangement joins TRBV20-1 to TRBJ1-4; D ambiguous. V was shortened by 8 bases and J by 4 bases, with 8 bases between the two germline ends. CDR3 length: 11 amino acids. Germline CDR1 and CDR2: DFQATT and SNEGSKA (reference sequence). CDR3 nucleotide sequence: TGCAGTCCGTATGGTAATGAAAAACTGTTTTTT. Residues: CSPYGNEKLFF.

This clonotype was counted only a few times. The chain employs TRBV4-2 and TRBJ2-2; D not certain. Trimming shortened V by 3 bases and J by 2 bases, and 7 bases separated the two germline ends. Germline V CDR1 and CDR2: LGHNA, YNFKEQ. The CDR3 runs 14 residues. This CDR3 reads CASSQAINTGELFF. In DNA form, the CDR3 reads TGTGCCAGCAGCCAGGCCATAAACACCGGGGAGCTGTTTTTT.

This clonotype was seen only once. The chain is built from TRBV19 and TRBJ2-7, with TRBD2 identical over 10 bases. The CDR3 runs to 15 residues. Germline V gene sequence: CDR1 LNHDA, CDR2 SQIVND (reference sequence). V was clipped by 8 bases and J by 5 bases; unmatched bases: 12. The CDR3, as DNA: TGTGCCAGTGGGATAGAGCGGGAGGGCTTCCACGAGCAGTACTTC. As protein: CASGIEREGFHEQYF.

In DNA, the CDR3 is TGTGCCATCAGTGAGTCGACAAAGAAAATGAGCACAGATACGCAGTATTTT. Its translation: CAISESTKKMSTDTQYF. The chain employs TRBV10-3 and TRBJ2-3; D ambiguous. Germline CDR1 and CDR2: ENHRY and SYGVKD. The length of the CDR3 is 17 residues. V was cut by 0 bases and J by 0 bases, with 13 bases left in between.

J is TRBJ2-7 and V is TRBV6-5, with D unresolved. Looked up from germline, CDR1 is MNHEY and CDR2 is SVGAGI. CDR3 length: 15 residues. V lost 0 bases, J lost 2 bases, and 11 bases lay in between. In DNA, the CDR3 is TGTGCCAGCAGTTACTCGTTAAAATCCACCTACGAGCAGTACTTC. It translates to CASSYSLKSTYEQYF.